This T cell receptor (beta chain) was found in a study of blood T cells in healthy people across ages. A second PCR, run for about 7 to 11 cycles, used a sample-barcoded 5' primer plus a J-beta primer mix. TCRdb re-analysed the 5' RACE reads in MiXCR, keeping a single row per CDR3 protein. The sample lists about 1.5 million distinct CDR3 sequences; 35% to 45% were seen once. Ten or more counts support this clonotype. CDR1 and CDR2 (germline): SGDLS, YYNGEE. V lost 0 bases, J lost 7 bases, and 11 bases lay in between. The CDR3 has 14 residues. The sample consisted of blood. The TCR originated in a woman aged 18-35 years in good health. V is TRBV9 and J is TRBJ2-1, with D unclear. The CDR3 loop reads CASSVEESLNEQFF. CDR3 DNA: TGTGCCAGCAGCGTAGAAGAGTCCTTGAATGAGCAGTTCTTC.